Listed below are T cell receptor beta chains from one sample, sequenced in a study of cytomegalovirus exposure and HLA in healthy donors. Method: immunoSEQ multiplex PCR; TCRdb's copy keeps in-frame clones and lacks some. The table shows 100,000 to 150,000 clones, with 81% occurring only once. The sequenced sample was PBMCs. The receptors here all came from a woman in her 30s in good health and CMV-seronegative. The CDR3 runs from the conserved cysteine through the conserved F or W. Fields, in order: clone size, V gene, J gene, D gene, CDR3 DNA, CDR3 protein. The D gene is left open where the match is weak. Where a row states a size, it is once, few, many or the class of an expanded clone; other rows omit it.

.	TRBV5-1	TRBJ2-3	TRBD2	TGCGCCAGCAGCCCAACGACTAGCGGGGTGTCAGATACGCAGTATTTT	CASSPTTSGVSDTQYF
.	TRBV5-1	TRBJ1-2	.	TGCGCCAGCAGCTTGGGCAATACCTCCCCTATAGGCTACACCTTC	CASSLGNTSPIGYTF
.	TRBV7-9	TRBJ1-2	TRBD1	TGTGCCACCGAACGGGACAGGACCTTCTATGGCTACACCTTC	CATERDRTFYGYTF
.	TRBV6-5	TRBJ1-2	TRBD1	TGTGCCAGCGGACAGGGAAGGCGCTACACCTTC	CASGQGRRYTF
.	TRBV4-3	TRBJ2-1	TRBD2	TGCGCCAGCAGCCAGCAGCGGGAGAGCAATGAGCAGTTCTTC	CASSQQRESNEQFF
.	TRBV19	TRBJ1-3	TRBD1	TGTGCCAGTAGTATCGAGGGGGCAACTGGAAACACCATATATTTT	CASSIEGATGNTIYF
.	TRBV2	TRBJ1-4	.	TGTGCCAGCCAGGGGCTAACTAATGAAAAACTGTTTTTT	CASQGLTNEKLFF
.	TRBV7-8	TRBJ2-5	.	TGTGCCAGCAGCTTTTTGGGACTTCTACAGGGGGAGACCCAGTACTTC	CASSFLGLLQGETQYF
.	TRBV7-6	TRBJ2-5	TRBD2	TGTGCCAGCAGCCGACCTGGGGTAGCGGGACGAGAGACCCAGTACTTC	CASSRPGVAGRETQYF
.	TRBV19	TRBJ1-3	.	TGTGCCAGTAGTTCGAGGCCCGGAAACACCATATATTTT	CASSSRPGNTIYF
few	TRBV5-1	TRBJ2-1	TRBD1	TGCGCCAGCAGCGCGCCGGGACAGGGGGCTCGGGATGAGCAGTTCTTC	CASSAPGQGARDEQFF
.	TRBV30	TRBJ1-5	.	TGTGCCTGGAGCGCTTTGGGGCCGGGTCAGCCCCAGCATTTT	CAWSALGPGQPQHF
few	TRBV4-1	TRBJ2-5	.	TGCGCCAGCAGCCAAGATAGGGGGTACCAAGAGACCCAGTACTTC	CASSQDRGYQETQYF
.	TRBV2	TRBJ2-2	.	TGTGCCAGCACACTACATCCTAGCTCCGGCGGGGAGCTGTTTTTT	CASTLHPSSGGELFF
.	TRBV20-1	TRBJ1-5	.	TGCAGTGCTCAGCAGCCCCAGCATTTT	CSAQQPQHF
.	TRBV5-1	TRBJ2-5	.	TGCGCCAGCAGCTTGGTCCGAGGAGTATTAGAGACCCAGTACTTC	CASSLVRGVLETQYF
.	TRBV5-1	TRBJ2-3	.	TGCGCCAGCAGCGGGTTTAGGGAGAGCACAGATACGCAGTATTTT	CASSGFRESTDTQYF
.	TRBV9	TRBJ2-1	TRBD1	TGTGCCAGCAGCCCACCGGGACAGGTGGGGAATGAGCAGTTCTTC	CASSPPGQVGNEQFF
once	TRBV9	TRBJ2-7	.	TGTGCCAGCAGCGTATCCGGGGGGCTTTCCTACGAGCAGTACTTC	CASSVSGGLSYEQYF
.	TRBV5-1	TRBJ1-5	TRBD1	TGCGCCAGCAGCTATGACAGGGCTCGCCAGCCCCAGCATTTT	CASSYDRARQPQHF
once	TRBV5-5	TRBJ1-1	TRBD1	TGTGCCAGCAGCCCTGGGGCAGGGGGCACTGAAGCTTTCTTT	CASSPGAGGTEAFF
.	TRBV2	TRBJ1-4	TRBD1	TGTGCCAGCAGTTCACAGGGGGTGCCTAATGAAAAACTGTTTTTT	CASSSQGVPNEKLFF
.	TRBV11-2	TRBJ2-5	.	TGTGCCAGCAGCTTCACAGGGTTGAAAGAGACCCAGTACTTC	CASSFTGLKETQYF
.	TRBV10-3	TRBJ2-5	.	TGTGCCATCAGTGAGTCGATGGAGCAAGAGACCCAGTACTTC	CAISESMEQETQYF
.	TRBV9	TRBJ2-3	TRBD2	TGTGCCAGCAGCGCCATGGCGGGGGACACAGATACGCAGTATTTT	CASSAMAGDTDTQYF
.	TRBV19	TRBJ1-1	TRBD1	TGTGCCAGTAGAGAGGGACAGGGGTACACTGAAGCTTTCTTT	CASREGQGYTEAFF
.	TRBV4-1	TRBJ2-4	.	TGCGCCAGCAGCCGAGACACCCTGGGCATCGCGGGCCCCAAAAACATTCAGTACTTC	CASSRDTLGIAGPKNIQYF
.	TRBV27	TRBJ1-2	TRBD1	TGTGCCAGCAGTTCGGGACAGCTCTATGGCTACACCTTC	CASSSGQLYGYTF
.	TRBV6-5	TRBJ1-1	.	TGTGCCAGCAGTCTTCGACAGAACACTGAAGCTTTCTTT	CASSLRQNTEAFF